This TCR beta chain comes out of a study of beta chain features in type 1 diabetes. Study-level results: TCRB CDR3 length was moderately but significantly reduced in all four CD4+ subsets of Type 1 diabetes patients.

The V end lost 4 bases, the J end lost 6 bases, and 9 bases lay between the germline ends. The CDR3 is made up of 11 amino acids. Germline V CDR1 and CDR2: SQVTM, ANQGSEA. The whole isolated RNA underwent reverse transcription, so sequencing captured expressed TCRB transcripts. TCRdb's table, derived via immunoSEQ multiplex PCR, lists solely in-frame clones and lacks some. The table records about 340,000 clones, about 14% of them present only once. This clone showed up just a few times. Its antigen is not known. The chain is built from TRBV29-1 and TRBJ1-1; no clear D gene. The sequenced sample consisted of naive CD4+ T cells from blood. The receptor's source is a young woman with type 1 diabetes. Here the CDR3 DNA reads TGCAGCGTTGTCGAGGGTCCTGAAGCTTTCTTT. It translates to CSVVEGPEAFF. The variable domain in full, completed from reference TRBV29-1 and TRBJ1-1, reads SAVISQKPSRDICQRGTSLTIQCQVDSQVTMMFWYRQQPGQSLTLIATANQGSEATYESGFVIDKFPISRPNLTFSTLTVSNMSPEDSSIYLCSVVEGPEAFFGQGTRLTVV.